Below are 25 T cell receptor beta chains sequenced from a single sample in a study of T-cell reconstitution after alpha-beta-depleted transplantation in children. The library targeted TCRbeta and was prepared with unique molecular identifiers. One entry per CDR3 protein results from TCRdb running MiXCR on the PCR reads. The sample has approximately 400,000 distinct CDR3 sequences; around 9.9% are singletons. The material sequenced was PBMCs from the stem cell graft donor, taken from the stem cell graft. These receptors all come from a human donor who donated a stem cell graft to a child with acute myeloid leukemia.

The sample holds many counts of this clonotype. V is TRBV12-3 or TRBV12-4 and J is TRBJ2-7, with a possible D match to TRBD2 (6 bases). The CDR3 totals 16 residues. V gave up 6 bases and J gave up 0 bases, with 18 bases separating them. CDR3 amino acids: CASSPPSGGTSYEQYF. CDR3 in DNA: TGTGCCAGCAGCCCCCCTTCCGGAGGGACCTCCTACGAGCAGTACTTC.

This clonotype was seen at least ten times. The chain employs TRBV29-1 and TRBJ2-1, with 8 nucleotides matching TRBD2. The V gene's germline CDR1 is SQVTM and CDR2 ANQGSEA. The junction had 17 bases not matched to a gene; V was cut back by 7 bases and J by 9 bases. There are 15 residues in the CDR3. This chain's CDR3 is CSAAGSGSAMSEQFF. The CDR3 region has the DNA TGCAGCGCTGCCGGGAGCGGGAGCGCTATGAGTGAGCAGTTCTTC.

This clonotype was counted between two and nine times. The rearrangement joins TRBV9 to TRBJ2-7; 9 nucleotides align to TRBD1. The J segment lost 4 bases and the V segment lost 2 bases, leaving 4 bases of the junction unmatched. The germline V gene has CDR1 SGDLS and CDR2 YYNGEE. The CDR3 runs 14 residues. The CDR3 DNA sequence: TGTGCCAGCAGCGTCACACAGGGGGCTTACGAGCAGTACTTC. It specifies CASSVTQGAYEQYF. Based on the CDR3 plus reference TRBV9 and TRBJ2-7, the full variable domain is DSGVTQTPKHLITATGQRVTLRCSPRSGDLSVYWYQQSLDQGLQFLIQYYNGEERAKGNILERFSAQQFPDLHSELNLSSLELGDSALYFCASSVTQGAYEQYFGPGTRLTVT.

This clonotype showed up just a few times. The gene calls are TRBV4-1 and TRBJ2-2; D uncertain. The germline CDR1 and CDR2 sequences are MGHRA and YSYEKL. The CDR3 covers 16 residues. The germline V and J ends were trimmed by 1 base and 4 bases, with 13 bases remaining between them. The CDR3 nucleotides read TGCGCCAGCAGCCAAGTACCGGATGTGGGCACCGGGGAGCTGTTTTTT. Protein sequence: CASSQVPDVGTGELFF.

The genes are TRBV6-2 or TRBV6-3 and TRBJ2-5; 7 bases line up with TRBD2. The trim removed 2 bases at V and 2 bases at J, leaving 2 bases unmatched. This CDR3 has 14 amino acids. Germline CDR1 reads MNHEY; CDR2 reads SVGEGT. CDR3 protein: CASSYGLEQETQYF. The CDR3 DNA follows: TGTGCCAGCAGTTACGGACTAGAACAAGAGACCCAGTACTTC.

The gene calls are TRBV15 and TRBJ2-5; D unclear. Germline CDR1 and CDR2: LNHNV and YYDKDF (reference sequence). Trimming left V 0 bases short and J 4 bases short, with 12 bases between. CDR3 length: 15 amino acids. CDR3 sequence (DNA): TGTGCCACCAGCAGAGAATCGTGGGCCCCAGAGACCCAGTACTTC. Protein product: CATSRESWAPETQYF.

DNA for the CDR3: TGCAGTGCTAGAGAACCGGGTCGGGGCTACAATGAGCAGTTCTTC. Translating it yields CSAREPGRGYNEQFF. This chain links TRBV20-1 with TRBJ2-1, with TRBD2 as a possible D gene (5 bases). V gave up 0 bases and J gave up 3 bases, with 12 bases separating them. This CDR3 has 15 residues. Germline V gene lookup returns CDR1 DFQATT and CDR2 SNEGSKA (reference sequence).

The CDR3 loop is CAIRPGTRNTGELFF. In nucleotides, the CDR3 is TGTGCCATCAGACCCGGGACTAGGAACACCGGGGAGCTGTTTTTT. The J gene is TRBJ2-2, the V gene TRBV10-3; 8 bases map to TRBD2. V dropped 6 bases and J dropped 1; count of bases not matched to a gene: 4. This CDR3 comprises 15 residues. Germline CDR1 reads ENHRY; CDR2 reads SYGVKD.

The chain has TRBV12-3 or TRBV12-4 and TRBJ2-1, with TRBD1 identical over 8 bases. J was trimmed by 9 bases and V by 5 bases; bases with no gene match: 9. CDR3 length: 14 amino acids. The CDR3 loop reads CASSTNPGGFEQFF. The CDR3, as DNA: TGTGCCAGCAGTACAAACCCAGGGGGCTTTGAGCAGTTCTTC.

This clonotype was found a few times. This chain connects TRBV12-3 or TRBV12-4 to TRBJ2-2, with 14 bases identical to TRBD2. The CDR3 has 17 residues. Unmatched junction bases numbered 9, after V lost 6 bases and J lost 6 bases. The CDR3 nucleotides read TGTGCCAGCAGAACTGGGACTAGCGGGAGTGGGGCCGGGGAGCTGTTTTTT. Translating it yields CASRTGTSGSGAGELFF.

This clonotype was seen a handful of times. The rearrangement links TRBV6-1 to TRBJ2-1, with unresolved D. Trimming pared 1 base from V and 9 bases from J, leaving 7 bases between. CDR3 length: 12 residues. Per the germline V gene, CDR1 is MNHNS and CDR2 is SASEGT. The CDR3 loop is CASSEDTSEQFF. The CDR3 bases are TGTGCCAGCAGTGAAGATACTTCTGAGCAGTTCTTC.

Regarding this clonotype: The junction differs from germline at one of its ends, possibly a read error. The gene calls are TRBV13 and TRBJ2-1, with 7 positions matching TRBD2. The CDR3 contains 14 residues. Germline V gene lookup returns CDR1 PRHDT and CDR2 FYEKMQ (reference sequence). The CDR3 DNA reads TGTGCCAGCAGCCTAGGGTCCGGGGGGAATGAGCAGTTCTTC. This codes for CASSLGSGGNEQFF. The variable domain in full, completed from reference TRBV13 and TRBJ2-1, reads AAGVIQSPRHLIKEKRETATLKCYPIPRHDTVYWYQQGPGQDPQFLISFYEKMQSDKGSIPDRFSAQQFSDYHSELNMSSLELGDSALYFCASSLGSGGNEQFFGPGTRLTVL.

This clonotype was counted at least ten times. The genes are TRBV20-1 and TRBJ2-1; 9 positions match TRBD2. The junction had 7 bases not matched to a gene; V was cut back by 1 base and J by 0 bases. The CDR3 runs to 17 residues. CDR1 is DFQATT and CDR2 is SNEGSKA in the germline V gene (reference sequence). The CDR3 nucleotides are TGCAGTGCTAGAGTAGCTAGCGGGGACGTCTCCTACAATGAGCAGTTCTTC. Translated: CSARVASGDVSYNEQFF.

This clonotype was recorded a few times. V is TRBV10-3 and J is TRBJ2-5, with D maybe TRBD2 (6 bases). Per the germline V gene, CDR1 is ENHRY and CDR2 is SYGVKD. V lost 0 bases to trimming and J lost 5 bases, with 10 bases between them. CDR3 size: 14 residues. CDR3 nucleotide sequence: TGTGCCATCAGTGAGTCAGGAGGGATGGAGACCCAGTACTTC. Its protein product is CAISESGGMETQYF.

The chain uses TRBV5-1 and TRBJ2-5, with D tentatively TRBD1 (6 bases). Trimming cost V 5 bases and J 9 bases, with 20 bases left between them. The CDR3 is 14 amino acids. Per germline, CDR1 SGHRS and CDR2 YFSETQ. This CDR3 reads CASRSGTSQWSQYF. The CDR3 coding sequence is TGCGCCAGCAGATCCGGGACATCCCAGTGGTCCCAGTACTTC.

Comment on this clonotype: The junction departs from the called germline gene at one end, perhaps through a read error. The chain combines TRBV29-1 with TRBJ2-5; TRBD2 aligns across 11 bases. In germline, CDR1 is SQVTM, CDR2 ANQGSEA. CDR3 length: 13 residues. The CDR3 loop reads CSVVPSGGPASDF. CDR3 in DNA: TGCAGCGTTGTCCCTAGCGGGGGGCCCGCGAGTGACTTC.

V usage is TRBV25-1 and J usage is TRBJ2-1; D remains ambiguous. Trimming removed 4 bases at V and 10 bases at J, with 8 bases between. Germline CDR1 and CDR2: MGHDK and SYGVNS. The CDR3 has 11 residues. As DNA, the CDR3 is TGTGCCAGCAGTGGACGTTTGGAGCAGTTCTTC. The encoded protein is CASSGRLEQFF.

This clonotype was recorded at least ten times. The rearrangement links TRBV6-2 or TRBV6-3 to TRBJ2-7; 7 bases fit TRBD2. The CDR3 has 11 residues. Losses at the gene ends were 9 bases for V and 6 bases for J; bases not matched to a gene: 5. CDR1 and CDR2 (germline): MNHEY, SVGEGT. The CDR3 DNA reads as TGTGCCAGTGGGGAGGGCCTCGAGCAGTACTTC. This gives the protein CASGEGLEQYF.

This clonotype was counted at least ten times. V is TRBV5-1 and J is TRBJ2-2; 9 bases match TRBD1. V was clipped by 0 bases and J by 3 bases; unmatched bases: 3. The CDR3 has 16 residues. CDR1 and CDR2 from the germline V gene are SGHRS and YFSETQ. The CDR3: CASSLEGTGYTGELFF. The CDR3 bases are TGCGCCAGCAGCTTGGAGGGGACAGGGTACACCGGGGAGCTGTTTTTT.

This clonotype showed up many times. This sequence joins TRBV30 and TRBJ2-2; TRBD1 might be the D (5 bases). The CDR3 totals 18 residues. CDR1 and CDR2 (germline): GTSNPN, SVGIG (reference sequence). The germline V and J ends were trimmed by 0 bases and 4 bases, with 21 bases remaining between them. The DNA for the CDR3 is TGTGCCTGGAGTGTTGTTGGACATCTTGCATCAGGCACCGGGGAGCTGTTTTTT. It encodes CAWSVVGHLASGTGELFF.

The sample holds a few counts of this clonotype. V gene TRBV12-3 or TRBV12-4 combines with J gene TRBJ1-2, with a possible D match to TRBD1 (6 bases). This CDR3 has 14 residues. V shed 8 bases and J shed 7 bases, with 20 bases lying between them. The CDR3 loop is CASYDLGASAGYTF. In nucleotides, the CDR3 is TGTGCCAGCTATGACCTGGGGGCGAGTGCTGGCTACACCTTC.

This clonotype was seen more than once but under ten times. The chain employs TRBV9 and TRBJ1-3, with 7 bases matching TRBD1. Germline CDR1 reads SGDLS; CDR2 reads YYNGEE. V lost 3 bases and J lost 2; bases outside the gene matches: 5. This CDR3 is built from 15 residues. The CDR3: CASSEQGTTGNTIYF. The CDR3 bases are TGTGCCAGCAGCGAACAGGGGACAACTGGAAACACCATATATTTT.

This clonotype was detected only a few times. The chain couples TRBV30 to TRBJ1-5; the D is unclear. V gave up 0 bases and J gave up 1 base, with 4 bases separating them. Germline CDR1 and CDR2: GTSNPN and SVGIG (reference sequence). The CDR3 has 13 residues. The CDR3 region is CAWSVTSNQPQHF. The DNA of the CDR3 is TGTGCCTGGAGTGTAACAAGCAATCAGCCCCAGCATTTT.

J is TRBJ2-3 and V is TRBV20-1; D unresolved. The ends were cut back, 1 base at V and 3 bases at J, with 11 bases in the middle. CDR1 and CDR2 from the germline V gene are DFQATT and SNEGSKA (reference sequence). CDR3 length equals 14 residues. The chain's CDR3 is CSARALVGTDTQYF. Here the CDR3 DNA reads TGCAGTGCTAGAGCGCTAGTGGGAACAGATACGCAGTATTTT.

This clonotype appeared many times. The gene calls are TRBV12-3 or TRBV12-4 and TRBJ2-7; no reliable D call. This CDR3 has 12 residues. V shed 1 base and J shed 6 bases, with 7 bases lying between them. CDR3: CASSLEDGEQYV. The CDR3 coding sequence is TGTGCCAGCAGTTTAGAGGACGGCGAGCAGTACGTC.